The entry that follows covers one T cell receptor (beta chain) sequence. The authors split each subset's genomic DNA evenly across several immunoSEQ plates. Libraries were prepared by immunoSEQ multiplex PCR; TCRdb keeps only in-frame clonotypes and omits some of them. The data show 550,000 to 750,000 clones, with about 91% seen just once and about a quarter held by the top ten. The data stem from a study of shared clonotypes between healthy human individuals. Terminally differentiated effector memory CD45RA+ cells were left out of the naive CD8 fraction, which was CD45RO-negative and positively selected for CCR7. Looked up from germline, CDR1 is SGHKS and CDR2 is YYEKEE (reference sequence). This CDR3 is built from 16 residues. With V trimmed by 4 bases and J by 5 bases, 10 bases remained unmatched.

The V and J genes are TRBV5-5 and TRBJ2-2; 8 positions match TRBD2. The receptor's source is a man aged 25 to 45 in good health. The specimen was naive CD8+ T cells sorted from blood. The DNA of the CDR3 is TGTGCCAGCAGCCGACGGGAGGGTGGTGAAACCGGGGAGCTGTTTTTT. Protein sequence: CASSRREGGETGELFF.